This TCR beta chain emerged from a study of CD8 T cells in ankylosing spondylitis. Overall study results and limits: Within ankylosing spondylitis blood, a TCR beta motif made up of under 10 highly homologous variants appeared to be characteristic.

TCRdb itself ran the 5' RACE reads through MiXCR, one entry per CDR3 protein. The sample contains about 110,000 distinct CDR3 sequences, 24% of which appear only once. Germline trimming cut 5 bases from V and 5 bases from J; bases unmatched to any gene: 11. The CDR3 covers 15 residues. Germline CDR1 reads SNHLY; CDR2 reads FYNNEI. A note on this clonotype: The antigen remains undetermined.

This TCR came from a male donor with ankylosing spondylitis. Specimen: synovial fluid, either unsorted or a sorted T cell fraction (not recorded which). The chain employs TRBV2 and TRBJ1-2, with 7 nucleotides matching TRBD1. CDR3 in amino acids: CASSTTGDTLYGYTF. The DNA of the CDR3 is TGTGCCAGCAGTACAACAGGGGACACTTTATATGGCTACACCTTC.